This T cell receptor (beta chain) was found in a study of neurological immune-mediated disorders. This clonotype has a count of ten or more. What it binds is not known. The study, taken as a whole, reports: Expansion of TCR clones was greatest in HTLV-1-associated myelopathy and smallest in multiple sclerosis, where it fell below that of healthy controls. None of the CDR3 amino acid sequences in expanded clones turned up in more than one subject, which points to private repertoires in all groups.

Between the trimmed V and J ends, which lost 11 bases and 7 bases, there was a span of 24 bases. The germline V gene encodes CDR1 LGHDT and CDR2 YNNKEL (reference sequence). The CDR3 loop spans 14 amino acids. Time point described: longitudinal time-point 1 (baseline). Unsorted libraries were generated from 2 million PBMCs. These cells had been stored in RNAlater at -80 C. 5'RACE employing 10-nucleotide random UMIs yielded the cDNA. Each CDR3 protein is one row after TCRdb ran MiXCR on the 5' RACE reads. The top ten hold about 6.3% of the sample, which has over 55,000 distinct CDR3 sequences, about 10% seen once.

V usage is TRBV3-1 and J usage is TRBJ2-7; D gene unclear. The clonotype was recovered from a male donor with HTLV-1-associated myelopathy (HAM/TSP). Sequenced: PBMCs. CDR3 amino acids: CAASKIPEYGEQYF. In nucleotides, the CDR3 is TGTGCCGCGAGCAAGATCCCGGAGTACGGGGAGCAGTACTTC.